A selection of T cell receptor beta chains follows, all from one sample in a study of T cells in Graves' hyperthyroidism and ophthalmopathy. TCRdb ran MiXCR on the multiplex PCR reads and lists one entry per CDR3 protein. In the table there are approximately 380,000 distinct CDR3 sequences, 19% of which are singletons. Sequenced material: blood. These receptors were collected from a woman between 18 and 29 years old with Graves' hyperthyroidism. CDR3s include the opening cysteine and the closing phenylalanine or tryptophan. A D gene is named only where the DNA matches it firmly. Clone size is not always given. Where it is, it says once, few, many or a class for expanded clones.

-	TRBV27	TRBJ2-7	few	CASKRPGATEQYF	TGTGCCAGCAAGCGGCCGGGGGCGACCGAGCAGTACTTC
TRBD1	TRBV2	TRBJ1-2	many	CASSAVQGGYGYTF	TGTGCCAGCAGTGCCGTACAGGGGGGGTATGGCTACACCTTC
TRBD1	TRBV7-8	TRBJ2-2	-	CASNKGAYTGELFF	TGTGCCAGTAATAAGGGGGCTTACACCGGGGAGCTGTTTTTT
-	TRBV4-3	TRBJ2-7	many	CASSQMSLGPPSSKTSYEQYF	TGCGCCAGCAGCCAAATGAGCTTAGGTCCCCCCTCGAGCAAGACCTCCTACGAGCAGTACTTC
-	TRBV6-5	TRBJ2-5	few	CASSYSGSGAQETQYF	TGTGCCAGCAGTTACTCAGGGTCTGGGGCGCAAGAGACCCAGTACTTC
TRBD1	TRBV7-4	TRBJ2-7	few	CASSPVQGASHEQYF	TGTGCCAGCAGCCCCGTACAGGGGGCGTCCCACGAGCAGTACTTC
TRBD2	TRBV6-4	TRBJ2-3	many	CASSDERGATDTQYF	TGTGCCAGCAGTGACGAGCGGGGGGCGACAGATACGCAGTATTTT
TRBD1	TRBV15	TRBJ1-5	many	CATSSRDRRIGSQPQHF	TGTGCCACCAGCAGCCGGGACAGGAGGATAGGAAGTCAGCCCCAGCATTTT
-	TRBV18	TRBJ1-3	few	CASSPSDTTYF	TGTGCCAGCTCACCATCGGACACCACATATTTT
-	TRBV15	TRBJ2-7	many	CATSRGTDRNEQYF	TGTGCCACCAGCAGAGGTACAGACCGTAACGAGCAGTACTTC
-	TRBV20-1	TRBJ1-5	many	CSAKDPYSNQPQHF	TGCAGTGCTAAGGACCCGTATAGCAATCAGCCCCAGCATTTT
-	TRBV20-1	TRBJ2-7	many	CSARVLGSEQYF	TGCAGTGCTAGGGTGCTCGGGAGCGAGCAGTACTTC
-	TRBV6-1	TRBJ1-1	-	CASSTLGVNTEAFF	TGTGCCAGCAGTACCCTCGGGGTAAACACTGAAGCTTTCTTT
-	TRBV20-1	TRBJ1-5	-	CSARERGQPQHF	TGCAGTGCTAGAGAGAGGGGACAGCCCCAGCATTTT
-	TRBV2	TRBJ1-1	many	CASSDVSRNTEAFF	TGTGCCAGCAGTGACGTATCGAGGAACACTGAAGCTTTCTTT
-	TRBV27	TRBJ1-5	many	CASSLSWRGGQPQHF	TGTGCCAGCAGTTTATCGTGGAGGGGAGGGCAGCCCCAGCATTTT
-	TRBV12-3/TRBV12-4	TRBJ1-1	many	CASSPTNRMNTEAFF	TGTGCCAGCAGTCCAACTAACAGAATGAACACTGAAGCTTTCTTT
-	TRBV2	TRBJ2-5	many	CASTRQTKETQYF	TGTGCCAGCACCCGACAGACAAAAGAGACCCAGTACTTC
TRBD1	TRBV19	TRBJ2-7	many	CASSRTGPYEQYF	TGTGCCAGTAGTAGGACAGGTCCCTACGAGCAGTACTTC
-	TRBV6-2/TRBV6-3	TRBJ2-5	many	CASSPGGARETQYF	TGTGCCAGCTCCCCCGGTGGGGCGCGGGAGACCCAGTACTTC
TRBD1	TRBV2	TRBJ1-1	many	CASEPPGQESNTEAFF	TGTGCCAGCGAACCTCCGGGACAGGAGTCGAACACTGAAGCTTTCTTT
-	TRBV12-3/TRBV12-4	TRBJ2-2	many	CASSLRGAGTGELFF	TGTGCCAGCAGTTTAAGAGGGGCCGGCACCGGGGAGCTGTTTTTT
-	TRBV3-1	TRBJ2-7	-	CASSQAGTYSYEQYF	TGTGCCAGCAGCCAAGCCGGGACATACTCCTACGAGCAGTACTTC
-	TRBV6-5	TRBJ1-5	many	CASRYYYSNQPQHF	TGTGCCAGCAGGTATTATTATAGCAATCAGCCCCAGCATTTT
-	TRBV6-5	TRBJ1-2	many	CASSFRGTDGYTF	TGTGCCAGCAGTTTCCGGGGCACCGATGGCTACACCTTC
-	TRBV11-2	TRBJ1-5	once	CASSLGPRDQPQHF	TGTGCCAGCAGCTTAGGGCCCAGGGATCAGCCCCAGCATTTT
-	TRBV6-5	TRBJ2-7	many	CASSYSNIDFYEQYF	TGTGCCAGCAGTTACTCGAACATTGACTTTTACGAGCAGTACTTC
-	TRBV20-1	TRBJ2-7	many	CSARVKPNLYEQYF	TGCAGTGCTAGAGTAAAACCGAACCTCTACGAGCAGTACTTC
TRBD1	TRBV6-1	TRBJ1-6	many	CASRRGFQANSPLHF	TGTGCCAGCCGCAGGGGGTTTCAAGCGAATTCACCCCTCCACTTT
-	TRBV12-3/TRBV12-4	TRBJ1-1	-	CASRAPMMTEAFF	TGTGCCAGCAGGGCCCCAATGATGACTGAAGCTTTCTTT
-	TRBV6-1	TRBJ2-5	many	CASSELIDRWETQYF	TGTGCCAGCAGTGAACTCATCGACAGGTGGGAGACCCAGTACTTC
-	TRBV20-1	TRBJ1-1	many	CQLDGITEAFF	TGCCAGTTAGACGGAATTACTGAAGCTTTCTTT
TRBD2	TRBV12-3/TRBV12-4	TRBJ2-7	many	CASSPSGGVYEQYF	TGTGCCAGCAGTCCCAGCGGGGGGGTTTACGAGCAGTACTTC
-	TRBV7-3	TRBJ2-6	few	CASSTFLEANVLTF	TGTGCCAGCAGCACATTCTTAGAGGCCAACGTCCTGACTTTC
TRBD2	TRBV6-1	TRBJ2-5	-	CASRFLSGGFGETQYF	TGTGCCAGCAGGTTTCTTAGCGGGGGATTCGGAGAGACCCAGTACTTC
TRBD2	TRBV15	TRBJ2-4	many	CATSRVGGGTAKNIQYF	TGTGCCACCAGCAGAGTGGGGGGGGGAACAGCCAAAAACATTCAGTACTTC
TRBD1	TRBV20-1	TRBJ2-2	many	CSATGTGGTGELFF	TGCAGTGCCACCGGGACAGGGGGGACCGGGGAGCTGTTTTTT
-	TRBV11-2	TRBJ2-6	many	CASSLGQGLGNVLTF	TGTGCCAGCAGCTTAGGGCAGGGGCTCGGCAACGTCCTGACTTTC
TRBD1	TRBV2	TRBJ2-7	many	CASSPDRVDSYEQYF	TGTGCCAGCAGCCCCGACAGGGTTGACTCCTACGAGCAGTACTTC
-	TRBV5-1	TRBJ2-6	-	CASSLDRYSGANVLTF	TGCGCCAGCAGCTTGGACCGCTACTCTGGGGCCAACGTCCTGACTTTC
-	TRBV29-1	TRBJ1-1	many	CSVALAGWNTEAFF	TGCAGCGTTGCATTGGCAGGGTGGAACACTGAAGCTTTCTTT
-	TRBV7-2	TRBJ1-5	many	CASSSLDIFADQPQHF	TGTGCCAGCAGCTCCTTGGACATCTTTGCGGATCAGCCCCAGCATTTT